This T cell receptor beta chain stems from a study of shared clonotypes between healthy human individuals. Study-wide results and caveats: The sharing of 5% to 6.5% of naive CD4 clonotypes was seen across a few donors.

Nashville, Tennessee was home to all donors, who were Caucasian adults. A remark on this clone: The antigen is not known.

Measured with immunoSEQ multiplex PCR; TCRdb has only the in-frame clones, and not every one. The sample carries 300,000 to 350,000 clones, around 70% recorded once. The sequenced sample consisted of memory CD4+ T cells sorted from blood. Subset denoted: CD45RA-negative fraction. This clonotype originated in a young man in good health.

Here the CDR3 DNA reads TGCGCCAGCAGCGTAGCGGGAGGGAGCAATGAGCAGTTCTTC. It encodes CASSVAGGSNEQFF. The chain couples TRBV4-3 to TRBJ2-1, with 11 bases identical to TRBD2. Germline V gives CDR1 LGHNA, CDR2 YSLEER. J was trimmed by 6 bases and V by 5 bases; bases with no gene match: 3. The CDR3 covers 14 residues.